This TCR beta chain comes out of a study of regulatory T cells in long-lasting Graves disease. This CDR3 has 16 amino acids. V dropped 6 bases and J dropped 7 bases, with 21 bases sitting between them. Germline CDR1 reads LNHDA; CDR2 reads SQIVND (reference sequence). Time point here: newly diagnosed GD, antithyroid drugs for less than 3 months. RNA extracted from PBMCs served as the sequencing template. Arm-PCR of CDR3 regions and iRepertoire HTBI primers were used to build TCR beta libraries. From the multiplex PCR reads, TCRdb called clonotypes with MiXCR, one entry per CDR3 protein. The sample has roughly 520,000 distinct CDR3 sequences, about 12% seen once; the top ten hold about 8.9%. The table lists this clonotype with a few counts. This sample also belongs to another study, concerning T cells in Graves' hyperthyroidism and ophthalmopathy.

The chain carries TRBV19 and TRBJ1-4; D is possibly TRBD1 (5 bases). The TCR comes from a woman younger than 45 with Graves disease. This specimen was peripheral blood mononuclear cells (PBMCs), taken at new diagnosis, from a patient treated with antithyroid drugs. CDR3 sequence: CASSLPGGELGEKLFF. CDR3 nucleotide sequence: TGTGCCAGTAGCCTCCCGGGGGGGGAATTAGGTGAAAAACTGTTTTTT.